The next 10 T cell receptor beta chains were all read from a single sample in a study of cytomegalovirus exposure and HLA in healthy donors. Sequencing used immunoSEQ multiplex PCR; TCRdb keeps in-frame clones, though not all of them. The data hold approximately 170,000 clones, with 85% observed a single time. The sample was PBMCs. These receptors came from a man between 18 and 35 years old in good health and CMV-seropositive.

The V call is TRBV10-1, the J call TRBJ2-5, with D unresolved. CDR3 size: 14 residues. Trimming stripped 4 bases from V and 5 bases from J, with 14 bases between. CDR1 and CDR2 from the germline V gene are WNHNN and SYGVQD (reference sequence). The CDR3, as DNA: TGCGCCAGCAGTGCTGGGTCCTTCGGGGAGACCCAGTACTTC. It specifies CASSAGSFGETQYF.

The V gene is TRBV7-9, the J gene TRBJ2-3, with 10 bases fitting TRBD2. This CDR3 has 18 amino acids. The trim removed 5 bases at V and 6 bases at J, leaving 17 bases unmatched. Looked up from germline, CDR1 is SEHNR and CDR2 is FQNEAQ (reference sequence). CDR3 protein: CASSAREYRTSGVDTQYF. The CDR3 coding sequence is TGTGCCAGCAGCGCCCGCGAGTATCGAACTAGCGGGGTTGATACGCAGTATTTT.

A single count supports this clone. J is TRBJ2-5 and V is TRBV5-1; TRBD2 agrees at 11 bases. With V trimmed by 4 bases and J by 2 bases, 7 bases remained unmatched. Per the germline V gene, CDR1 is SGHRS and CDR2 is YFSETQ. The CDR3 is 16 residues long. As DNA, the CDR3 is TGCGCCAGCAGCCCTGCACTAGCGGGGGTTCAAGAGACCCAGTACTTC. This encodes CASSPALAGVQETQYF.

This clone appeared a single time. The chain combines TRBV30 with TRBJ1-1; perhaps TRBD1 as D (6 bases). Germline V CDR1 and CDR2: GTSNPN, SVGIG (reference sequence). V shed 1 base and J shed 0 bases, with 18 bases lying between them. This CDR3 contains 17 residues. Here the CDR3 reads CAWSGTVNPMMNTEAFF. CDR3 DNA sequence: TGTGCCTGGAGTGGGACAGTCAACCCAATGATGAACACTGAAGCTTTCTTT.

The CDR3 sequence is CAWSVPVAGSDTEAFF. Written as DNA, the CDR3 is TGTGCCTGGAGTGTACCTGTGGCGGGATCGGACACTGAAGCTTTCTTT. The chain combines TRBV30 with TRBJ1-1; D remains unclear. Trimming left V 0 bases short and J 3 bases short, with 17 bases between. The CDR3 length is 16 residues. Looked up from germline, CDR1 is GTSNPN and CDR2 is SVGIG (reference sequence).

In nucleotides, the CDR3 is TGTGCCTGTGGGGGGGGCTACGAGCAGTACTTC. Amino acid sequence: CACGGGYEQYF. The genes are TRBV30 and TRBJ2-7; TRBD2 agrees at 7 bases. The V gene's germline CDR1 is GTSNPN and CDR2 SVGIG (reference sequence). The ends lost 6 bases at V and 3 bases at J; junction bases unmatched: 2. The CDR3 runs to 11 residues.

The V and J genes are TRBV2 and TRBJ2-3; D perhaps matches TRBD2 (5 bases). The CDR3 runs 13 residues. Germline loops: CDR1 SNHLY, CDR2 FYNNEI. Trimming took off 5 bases at V and 0 bases at J, with 6 bases between the two ends. CDR3 nucleotides: TGTGCCAGCAGTCGACTAAGCACAGATACGCAGTATTTT. This translates into CASSRLSTDTQYF.

This clone was counted between two and nine times. J is TRBJ2-3 and V is TRBV28; 7 bases map to TRBD1. The V gene's germline CDR1 is MDHEN and CDR2 SYDVKM. The junction had 3 bases not matched to a gene; V was cut back by 3 bases and J by 0 bases. This CDR3 is built from 15 residues. The chain's CDR3 is CASSLGQTSTDTQYF. The CDR3 bases are TGTGCCAGCAGTTTGGGACAGACTAGCACAGATACGCAGTATTTT.

CDR3 nucleotide sequence: TGTGCCAGCAGTTTAGTACAGGGGGCCCTCAATGAGCAGTTCTTC. Its protein is CASSLVQGALNEQFF. The chain employs TRBV28 and TRBJ2-1; 9 bases are a match to TRBD1. Germline CDR1 MDHEN, CDR2 SYDVKM. CDR3 length equals 15 residues. V gave up 2 bases and J gave up 6 bases; unmatched junction bases: 5. Combining the CDR3 with reference TRBV28 and TRBJ2-1 gives the whole variable domain DVKVTQSSRYLVKRTGEKVFLECVQDMDHENMFWYRQDPGLGLRLIYFSYDVKMKEKGDIPEGYSVSREKKERFSLILESASTNQTSMYLCASSLVQGALNEQFFGPGTRLTVL.

CDR3 amino acids: CASSLARQGPYNEQFF. The CDR3, as DNA: TGTGCCAGCAGTTTAGCCCGACAGGGGCCGTACAATGAGCAGTTCTTC. V is TRBV28 and J is TRBJ2-1; 8 positions match TRBD1. The V and J ends lost 2 bases and 4 bases, in that order; junction bases with no gene match: 7. Germline lookup yields CDR1 MDHEN and CDR2 SYDVKM. CDR3 length equals 16 residues.